This T cell receptor (beta chain) was profiled in a study of blood T cell repertoires in COVID-19. Germline V CDR1 and CDR2: SGHDT, YYEEEE. The CDR3 is made up of 16 amino acids. V was clipped by 2 bases and J by 4 bases, with 15 bases between them. Measured with immunoSEQ multiplex PCR; TCRdb has only the in-frame clones, and not every one. Among just over 300,000 clones listed, around 87% were seen once. The sample was PBMCs or T cells enriched from blood (not recorded which). This chain connects TRBV5-6 to TRBJ2-2; TRBD1 might be the D (5 bases). The TCR was taken from a woman aged 18-29 years with acute COVID-19. CDR3 DNA sequence: TGTGCCAGCAGCTTCCTTCGAGGACACCTCACCGGGGAGCTGTTTTTT. Protein product: CASSFLRGHLTGELFF. Complete variable domain (other parts from reference TRBV5-6 and TRBJ2-2): DAGVTQSPTHLIKTRGQQVTLRCSPKSGHDTVSWYQQALGQGPQFIFQYYEEEERQRGNFPDRFSGHQFPNYSSELNVNALLLGDSALYLCASSFLRGHLTGELFFGEGSRLTVL.